A selection of T cell receptor beta chains follows, all from one sample in a study of shared clonotypes between healthy human individuals. The table came from immunoSEQ multiplex PCR; TCRdb's copy has only in-frame clones and leaves some out. The table records fewer than 600,000 clones, around 78% of them present only once. The source material was PBMCs. These receptors were obtained from a woman aged 40 to 49 in good health. Some clones in this sample may be carry-over from other donors' samples. Both conserved end residues are part of each CDR3. Some rows mark clone size as missing; the rest say once, few, many or name a class of expanded clone.

v_call: TRBV6-6; j_call: TRBJ2-1; clone_size: few; cdr3_aa: CASSPLAASYNEQFF
v_call: TRBV7-9; j_call: TRBJ2-7; clone_size: .; cdr3_aa: CASSLGGTRSYEQYF
v_call: TRBV6-1; j_call: TRBJ2-7; clone_size: .; cdr3_aa: CASSVPRDSREQYF
v_call: TRBV5-4; j_call: TRBJ2-3; clone_size: few; cdr3_aa: CASSSQGPTQYF
v_call: TRBV6-1; j_call: TRBJ2-7; clone_size: .; cdr3_aa: CASSPSGNSYEQYF
v_call: TRBV7-3; j_call: TRBJ2-1; clone_size: .; cdr3_aa: CASSLTGDSYNEQFF
v_call: TRBV5-1; j_call: TRBJ1-4; clone_size: .; cdr3_aa: CASSLGLEVRGEKLFF
v_call: TRBV6-1; j_call: TRBJ1-3; clone_size: .; cdr3_aa: CASLHAGNTIYF
v_call: TRBV18; j_call: TRBJ1-4; clone_size: .; cdr3_aa: CASSPRPATNEKLFF
v_call: TRBV13; j_call: TRBJ2-1; clone_size: .; cdr3_aa: CASSIWTSGNTRRYNEQFF
v_call: TRBV19; j_call: TRBJ1-4; clone_size: once; cdr3_aa: CASSLGARREKLFF
v_call: TRBV10-3; j_call: TRBJ1-2; clone_size: .; cdr3_aa: CATRQGREPNYGYTF
v_call: TRBV30; j_call: TRBJ2-5; clone_size: .; cdr3_aa: CAWSIGQETQYF
v_call: TRBV10-3; j_call: TRBJ1-1; clone_size: .; cdr3_aa: CAISESPLRGLAGATEAFF
v_call: TRBV4-1; j_call: TRBJ2-3; clone_size: once; cdr3_aa: CASSQEWPVPDTQYF
v_call: TRBV29-1; j_call: TRBJ2-1; clone_size: .; cdr3_aa: CSVLWQGNEQFF
v_call: TRBV19; j_call: TRBJ2-3; clone_size: .; cdr3_aa: CASRPSPGGTDTQYF
v_call: TRBV27; j_call: TRBJ1-3; clone_size: .; cdr3_aa: CASIGSGAGNTIYF
v_call: TRBV2; j_call: TRBJ1-1; clone_size: .; cdr3_aa: CASSEAGDEAFF
v_call: TRBV2; j_call: TRBJ1-1; clone_size: few; cdr3_aa: CASSVLHNMNTEAFF
v_call: TRBV27; j_call: TRBJ2-1; clone_size: .; cdr3_aa: CASSYRGSSHNEQFF
v_call: TRBV10-3; j_call: TRBJ2-3; clone_size: few; cdr3_aa: CAISGSDTQYF
v_call: TRBV6-5; j_call: TRBJ2-1; clone_size: .; cdr3_aa: CASSYSWEAYNEQFF
v_call: TRBV19; j_call: TRBJ2-3; clone_size: few; cdr3_aa: CASRTLAGPTDTQYF
v_call: TRBV5-1; j_call: TRBJ2-7; clone_size: .; cdr3_aa: CASSLVAAAAYEQYF
v_call: TRBV30; j_call: TRBJ2-7; clone_size: .; cdr3_aa: CAWSGRSGRSSYEQYF
v_call: TRBV30; j_call: TRBJ1-1; clone_size: .; cdr3_aa: CAWGRVGHEAFF
v_call: TRBV6-1; j_call: TRBJ2-6; clone_size: .; cdr3_aa: CASSGGTGVGANVLTF
v_call: TRBV6-1; j_call: TRBJ2-2; clone_size: .; cdr3_aa: CASKLAGVPGELFF
v_call: TRBV19; j_call: TRBJ2-3; clone_size: .; cdr3_aa: CASSIPMGTDTQYF
v_call: TRBV5-1; j_call: TRBJ2-2; clone_size: once; cdr3_aa: CASSLRSGRPTGELFF
v_call: TRBV5-1; j_call: TRBJ2-2; clone_size: few; cdr3_aa: CASSSNTGELFF
v_call: TRBV10-3; j_call: TRBJ2-3; clone_size: .; cdr3_aa: CAISTGPDTDTQYF
v_call: TRBV6-1; j_call: TRBJ2-7; clone_size: .; cdr3_aa: CASSEGASLLYEQYF
v_call: TRBV29-1; j_call: TRBJ1-1; clone_size: .; cdr3_aa: CSVEKEVTSNTEAFF
v_call: TRBV19; j_call: TRBJ2-1; clone_size: .; cdr3_aa: CASSIGEGAGTKQFF
v_call: TRBV30; j_call: TRBJ1-3; clone_size: .; cdr3_aa: CAWIQSSGNTIYF
v_call: TRBV19; j_call: TRBJ2-7; clone_size: once; cdr3_aa: CASSRSGQDYEQYF
v_call: TRBV9; j_call: TRBJ2-1; clone_size: once; cdr3_aa: CASSSMGDVYNEQFF
v_call: TRBV27; j_call: TRBJ1-1; clone_size: .; cdr3_aa: CASSALGLVAFF
v_call: TRBV4-1; j_call: TRBJ2-2; clone_size: .; cdr3_aa: CASSQERARELFF